These 16 T cell receptor beta chains were all obtained from the same sample, sequenced in a study of T cells in localized non-small cell lung cancer. Produced via immunoSEQ multiplex PCR; TCRdb's table is partial and in-frame only. The sample lists some 34,000 clones, about four fifths occurring once. Sequenced here: peripheral blood, sampled before any cancer treatment. All receptors come from a male donor aged 60 or older with stage III squamous cell lung carcinoma.

As regards this clone: One end of the junction varies from germline; a read error may be responsible. In DNA, the CDR3 is TGTGCCGGCAGCTTGGAACTCCAAAACATTCAGTACTTC. The encoded protein is CAGSLELQNIQYF. The V and J genes are TRBV5-4 and TRBJ2-4; D remains unclear. This CDR3 region has 13 residues. CDR1 and CDR2 (germline): SGHNT, YYREEE (reference sequence). Filled out from reference TRBV5-4 and TRBJ2-4, the complete variable domain reads ETGVTQSPTHLIKTRGQQVTLRCSSQSGHNTVSWYQQALGQGPQFIFQYYREEENGRGNFPPRFSGLQFPNYSSELNVNALELDDSALYLCAGSLELQNIQYFGAGTRLSVL.

CDR3 nucleotide sequence: TGTGCCAGCAGCTTGCGGGGATTAGGCGCTGAAGCTTTCTTT. Translating it yields CASSLRGLGAEAFF. The J gene is TRBJ1-1, the V gene TRBV7-9; D gene uncertain. V dropped 3 bases and J dropped 6 bases, with 14 bases sitting between them. CDR1 and CDR2 from the germline V gene are SEHNR and FQNEAQ (reference sequence). The CDR3 length is 14 residues.

This clone was observed once. The chain has TRBV10-3 and TRBJ2-7, with D uncertain. Germline V gives CDR1 ENHRY, CDR2 SYGVKD. The CDR3 consists of 13 residues. Trimming cost V 4 bases and J 6 bases, with 13 bases left between them. CDR3 DNA: TGTGCCATCAGTGCCTCCCTAGGTGGCGAGCAGTACTTC. Its translation: CAISASLGGEQYF.

This chain uses TRBV29-1 with TRBJ1-1, with 8 bases fitting TRBD1. The CDR3 loop spans 12 amino acids. Trimming removed 7 bases from V and 8 bases from J; junction bases left unmatched: 9. In germline, CDR1 is SQVTM, CDR2 ANQGSEA. CDR3 in amino acids: CSAQGQAEEAFF. DNA of the CDR3: TGCAGCGCCCAGGGACAGGCGGAGGAAGCTTTCTTT.

The chain is built from TRBV7-3 and TRBJ2-3; TRBD2 matches 7 bases. Germline CDR1 SGHTA, CDR2 FQGTGA. This CDR3 contains 14 residues. The V gene end was trimmed by 4 bases and the J gene end by 1 base; junction bases not matched to a gene: 2. CDR3 nucleotide sequence: TGTGCCAGCAGCTATCGGGGGGGCACAGATACGCAGTATTTT. Translating gives CASSYRGGTDTQYF.

The chain has TRBV7-8 and TRBJ1-5; 11 nucleotides align to TRBD1. Trimming at V came to 5 bases and at J to 7 bases, leaving 4 bases not matched to a gene. The length of the CDR3 is 14 residues. CDR1 is SGHVS and CDR2 is FQNEAQ in the germline V gene. The CDR3 is CASSPGQGEQPQHF. CDR3 bases: TGTGCCAGCAGCCCGGGACAGGGGGAGCAGCCCCAGCATTTT.

V is TRBV28 and J is TRBJ2-3; D is unclear. This CDR3 has 12 residues. Germline loops: CDR1 MDHEN, CDR2 SYDVKM. V was cut by 2 bases and J by 8 bases, with 8 bases left in between. CDR3 region: CASSLNVGTQYF. Here the CDR3 DNA reads TGTGCCAGCAGTTTAAACGTCGGTACGCAGTATTTT.

This CDR3 reads CASSSDRLRSTEAFF. The CDR3, as DNA: TGTGCCAGCAGTTCGGACAGGCTCCGATCCACTGAAGCTTTCTTT. The chain carries TRBV6-6 and TRBJ1-1; 7 nucleotides line up with TRBD1. The CDR3 runs 15 residues. The V gene's germline CDR1 is MNHNY and CDR2 SVGAGI (reference sequence). With V trimmed by 4 bases and J by 4 bases, 9 bases remained unmatched.

This chain links TRBV7-8 with TRBJ2-1, with unresolved D. The CDR3 has 17 residues. V gave up 6 bases and J gave up 0 bases, with 18 bases separating them. CDR1 is SGHVS, CDR2 FQNEAQ, per germline. CDR3 sequence (DNA): TGTGCCAGCAGTCCCGCAAGACGCTTTAGCTCCTACAATGAGCAGTTCTTC. It is translated as CASSPARRFSSYNEQFF.

The rearrangement joins TRBV5-1 to TRBJ2-7; D not resolved. Per germline, CDR1 SGHRS and CDR2 YFSETQ. The CDR3 sequence is 13 residues long. V lost 0 bases to trimming and J lost 6 bases, with 10 bases between them. CDR3 region: CASSLELAGEQYF. As DNA, the CDR3 is TGCGCCAGCAGCTTGGAGCTGGCAGGCGAGCAGTACTTC. The full variable domain, rest sourced from reference TRBV5-1 and TRBJ2-7, is KAGVTQTPRYLIKTRGQQVTLSCSPISGHRSVSWYQQTPGQGLQFLFEYFSETQRNKGNFPGRFSGRQFSNSRSEMNVSTLELGDSALYLCASSLELAGEQYFGPGTRLTVT.

The gene calls are TRBV6-5 and TRBJ2-7; D perhaps matches TRBD2 (6 bases). V lost 8 bases and J 0 bases, leaving 14 bases between the germline ends. The CDR3 totals 14 residues. CDR1 and CDR2 (germline): MNHEY, SVGAGI. CDR3 loop: CASRRAGTSYEQYF. The CDR3 nucleotides are TGTGCCAGCCGGCGGGCGGGAACCTCCTACGAGCAGTACTTC.

The gene calls are TRBV4-3 and TRBJ1-3, with 8 bases that match TRBD1. This CDR3 is 16 amino acids long. Germline V gene data show CDR1 as LGHNA and CDR2 as YSLEER. With 4 bases clipped from V and 3 bases from J, the junction kept 8 bases outside the gene matches. The CDR3 DNA reads TGCGCCAGCAGCCCTACACGGACAGGGATTGGAAACACCATATATTTT. Translated, it gives CASSPTRTGIGNTIYF.

The chain uses TRBV28 and TRBJ2-7, with 8 bases fitting TRBD2. V was pared by 6 bases and J by 1 base, with 2 bases of the junction left unmatched. In germline, CDR1 is MDHEN, CDR2 SYDVKM. This CDR3 has 13 amino acids. The CDR3 coding sequence is TGTGCCAGCAGAGCGGGAGAATCCTACGAGCAGTACTTC. Amino acids: CASRAGESYEQYF.

This chain uses TRBV4-3 with TRBJ2-3; D uncertain. This CDR3 is built from 16 residues. Trimming removed 0 bases at V and 1 base at J, with 11 bases between. Germline V lookup: CDR1 LGHNA, CDR2 YSLEER. The DNA for the CDR3 is TGCGCCAGCAGCCAAGATAGTGGGATCCGCACAGATACGCAGTATTTT. Protein product: CASSQDSGIRTDTQYF.

The V and J genes are TRBV19 and TRBJ2-2; 9 bases fit TRBD1. CDR3 length: 16 residues. Germline trimming cut 5 bases from V and 3 bases from J; bases unmatched to any gene: 7. Germline V gene sequence: CDR1 LNHDA, CDR2 SQIVND (reference sequence). CDR3 residues: CASSLRDREYTGELFF. The CDR3 DNA is TGTGCCAGTAGTCTAAGGGACAGGGAATACACCGGGGAGCTGTTTTTT.

V gene TRBV7-9 combines with J gene TRBJ2-5, with a tentative D call TRBD2 (7 bases). Germline assignment: CDR1 SEHNR and CDR2 FQNEAQ (reference sequence). V was pared by 6 bases and J by 0 bases, with 17 bases between. This CDR3 contains 16 residues. The CDR3 region is CASSTLKGGYQETQYF. The CDR3 bases are TGTGCCAGCAGTACCCTAAAGGGGGGGTACCAAGAGACCCAGTACTTC.